This T cell receptor (beta chain) was retrieved from a study of vaccination and CD4 T cells after COVID-19. Study-level information: Six men and four women formed the convalescents, two being Hispanic. Controls used CEFX viral epitopes (positive), HIV-1 Nef peptides (negative), or no peptide.

Treatment: roughly 11-day PBMC culture with coronavirus spike peptide pools or control peptides (ViraFEST assay). Ahead of the COVID-19 pandemic (2011-2018), the CD4+ T cells of the unexposed donor were collected. First, ViraFEST expanded antigen-specific T cells with peptide pools, and next it sequenced the TCRs. More than 1.5 million PBMCs per well were cultured with approximately 9.8 IU/ml IL-2 and roughly 10 ug/ml peptide pools. Cultured CD4+ T cell DNA was sequenced using the Oncomine TCR Beta short-read assay. TCRdb redid the calling of the PCR reads with MiXCR, one entry per CDR3 protein. The sample has 7,000 to 9,000 distinct CDR3 sequences, roughly 50% seen once. This CDR3 has 17 amino acids. Looked up from germline, CDR1 is SEHNR and CDR2 is FQNEAQ (reference sequence). The V end lost 0 bases, the J end lost 0 bases, and 12 bases lay between the germline ends. Regarding this clonotype: The antigen is undetermined.

Sequenced: CD4+ T cells from blood, cultured in vitro. The gene calls are TRBV7-9 and TRBJ1-5, with D maybe TRBD1 (5 bases). The sequence derives from a human donor in good health. CDR3: CASSLATNRISNQPQHF. The CDR3 DNA follows: TGTGCCAGCAGCTTAGCGACGAACAGGATTAGCAATCAGCCCCAGCATTTT.